This TCR beta chain is drawn from a study of monozygotic twins with cystic fibrosis. General study results and limits: No link emerged between shared CDR3 counts and age, concordance or severity. Clonality was generally low (median around 0.009), higher in the most severe patients. In 13 of 16 pairs, V gene usage was closest to the co-twin's.

This clone was observed once. Its specificity is unknown. Relative to the germline gene, one junction end is altered; a read error may explain this. Libraries were prepared by immunoSEQ multiplex PCR; TCRdb keeps only in-frame clonotypes and omits some of them. The sample contains 34,000 or so clones, about 90% of which appear only once. This CDR3 contains 16 residues. Germline values: CDR1 SSHAT, CDR2 FNYEAQ (reference sequence). Source material: blood. The sequence derives from a boy aged 2-9 years with cystic fibrosis. V and J are TRBV7-7 and TRBJ1-1, with D perhaps matching TRBD1 (5 bases). CDR3 loop: CASSRRGRGVITEAFF. The CDR3 DNA is TGTGCTAGCAGCCGAAGGGGTAGGGGCGTGATCACTGAAGCTTTCTTT.